This is a list of T cell receptor beta chains from one sample in a study of blood T cell repertoires in COVID-19. The repertoire was sequenced with immunoSEQ multiplex PCR; TCRdb's copy has only in-frame clones and lacks some. Counted here are 250,000 or so clones, under 95% occurring once; the ten biggest clones make up 2.5% to 3%. Sample: PBMCs or T cells enriched from blood (not recorded which). The receptor set was obtained from a man aged 35-49 years who had been exposed to COVID-19. Both conserved end residues are part of each CDR3. A D gene is named only where the DNA matches it firmly.

NA	TRBJ2-7	TRBV4-2	TGTGCCAGCAGCCAAGATGGAGCCGGATCCTACGAGCAGTACTTC	CASSQDGAGSYEQYF
TRBD2	TRBJ2-1	TRBV10-3	TGTGCCATCAGTGATCGGGGACTAGCGGGAGAGGATGAGCAGTTCTTC	CAISDRGLAGEDEQFF
NA	TRBJ1-3	TRBV6-5	TGTGCCAGCTTAGGACAGTTTGTCACTGGAAACACCATATATTTT	CASLGQFVTGNTIYF
NA	TRBJ2-1	TRBV5-4	TGTGCCAGCAGCCTCTTCGGCGCTGGAGGAGACAATGAGCAGTTCTTC	CASSLFGAGGDNEQFF
TRBD1	TRBJ1-5	TRBV27	TGTGCCAGCAGAGAACAGGGGCTCTACCAGCCCCAGCATTTT	CASREQGLYQPQHF
NA	TRBJ2-1	TRBV5-1	TGCGCCAGCAGCTTGTTAGCGGTCTCCTACAATGAGCAGTTCTTC	CASSLLAVSYNEQFF
NA	TRBJ2-7	TRBV4-1	TGCGCCAGCAGCCACACAGACTACGAGCAGTACTTC	CASSHTDYEQYF
TRBD1	TRBJ1-4	TRBV5-1	TGCGCCAGCAGCACCGGACAGGGTTCGGCAACTAATGAAAAACTGTTTTTT	CASSTGQGSATNEKLFF
NA	TRBJ2-7	TRBV15	TGTGCCACCAGCAGAGATAAGCCATCCTACGAGCAGTACTTC	CATSRDKPSYEQYF
NA	TRBJ1-3	TRBV3-1/TRBV3-2	TGTGCCAGCACCGACCCATTTAGGAGGGGCACCAACTCTGGAAACACCATATATTTT	CASTDPFRRGTNSGNTIYF
TRBD1	TRBJ2-7	TRBV6-5	TGTGCCAGCAGCCAAGGACAGGGCGGCTACGAGCAGTACTTC	CASSQGQGGYEQYF
TRBD2	TRBJ2-1	TRBV11-2	TGTGCCAGCAGCTTAGTACTAGCGGGAGTAGGTGAGCAGTTCTTC	CASSLVLAGVGEQFF
TRBD1	TRBJ1-4	TRBV7-6	TGTGCCAGCAGCCCTCCCGGACAGGGCCGACCAGGGGAAAAACTGTTTTTT	CASSPPGQGRPGEKLFF
TRBD1	TRBJ2-7	TRBV6-5	TGTGCCAGCGTCAGGGGGCTTGTCGAGCAGTACTTC	CASVRGLVEQYF
NA	TRBJ1-1	TRBV10-3	TGTGCCATCAGTGATAGGGGTTACACTGAAGCTTTCTTT	CAISDRGYTEAFF